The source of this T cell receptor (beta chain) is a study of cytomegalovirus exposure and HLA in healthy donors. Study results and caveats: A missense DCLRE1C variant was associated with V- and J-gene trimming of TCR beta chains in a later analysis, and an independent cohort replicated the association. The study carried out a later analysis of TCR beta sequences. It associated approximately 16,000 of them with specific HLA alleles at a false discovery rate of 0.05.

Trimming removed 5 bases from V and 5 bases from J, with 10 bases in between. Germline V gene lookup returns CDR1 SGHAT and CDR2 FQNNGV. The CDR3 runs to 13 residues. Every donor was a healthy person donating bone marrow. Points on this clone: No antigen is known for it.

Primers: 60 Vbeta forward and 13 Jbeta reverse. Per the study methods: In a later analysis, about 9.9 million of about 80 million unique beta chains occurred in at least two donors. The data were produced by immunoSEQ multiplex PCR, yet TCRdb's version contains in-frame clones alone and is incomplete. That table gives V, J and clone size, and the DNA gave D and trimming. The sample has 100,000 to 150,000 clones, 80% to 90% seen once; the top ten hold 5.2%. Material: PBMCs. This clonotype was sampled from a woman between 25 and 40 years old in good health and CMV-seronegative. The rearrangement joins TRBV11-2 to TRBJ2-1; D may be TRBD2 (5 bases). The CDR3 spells CASSPFSDNEQFF. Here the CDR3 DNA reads TGTGCCAGCAGCCCTTTTAGCGACAATGAGCAGTTCTTC.